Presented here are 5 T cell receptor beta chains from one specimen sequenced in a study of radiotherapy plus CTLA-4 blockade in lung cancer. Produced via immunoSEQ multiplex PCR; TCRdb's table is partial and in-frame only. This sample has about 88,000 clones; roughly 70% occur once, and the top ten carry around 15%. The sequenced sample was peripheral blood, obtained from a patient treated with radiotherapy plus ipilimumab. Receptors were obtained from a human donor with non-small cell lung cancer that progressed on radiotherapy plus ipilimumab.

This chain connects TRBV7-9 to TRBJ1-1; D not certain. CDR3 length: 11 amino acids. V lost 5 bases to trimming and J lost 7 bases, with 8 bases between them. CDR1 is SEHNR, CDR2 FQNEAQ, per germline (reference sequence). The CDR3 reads CASSEAVEAFF. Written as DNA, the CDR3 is TGTGCCAGCAGCGAAGCGGTTGAAGCTTTCTTT.

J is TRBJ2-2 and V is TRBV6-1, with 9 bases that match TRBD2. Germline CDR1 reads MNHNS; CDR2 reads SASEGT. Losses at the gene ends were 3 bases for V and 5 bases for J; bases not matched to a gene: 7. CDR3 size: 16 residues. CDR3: CASSDWREGGTGELFF. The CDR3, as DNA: TGTGCCAGCAGTGACTGGCGGGAGGGCGGAACCGGGGAGCTGTTTTTT.

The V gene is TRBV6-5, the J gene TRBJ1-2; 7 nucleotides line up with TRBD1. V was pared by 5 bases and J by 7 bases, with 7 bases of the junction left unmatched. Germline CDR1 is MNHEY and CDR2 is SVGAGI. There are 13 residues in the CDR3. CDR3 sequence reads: CASSRTGWGGYTF. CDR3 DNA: TGTGCCAGCAGTCGGACAGGATGGGGTGGCTACACCTTC.

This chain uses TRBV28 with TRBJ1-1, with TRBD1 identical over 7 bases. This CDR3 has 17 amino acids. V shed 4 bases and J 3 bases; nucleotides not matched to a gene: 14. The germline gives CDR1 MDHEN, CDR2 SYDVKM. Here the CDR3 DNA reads TGTGCCAGCAGTTCCCAGGCGGGGACAGAGAGGGACACTGAAGCTTTCTTT. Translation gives CASSSQAGTERDTEAFF.

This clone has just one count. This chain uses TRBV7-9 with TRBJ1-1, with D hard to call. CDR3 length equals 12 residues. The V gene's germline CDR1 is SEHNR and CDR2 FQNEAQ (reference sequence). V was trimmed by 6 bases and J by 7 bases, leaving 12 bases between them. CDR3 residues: CASSYTDGEAFF. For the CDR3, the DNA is TGTGCCAGCAGTTACACGGACGGTGAAGCTTTCTTT.